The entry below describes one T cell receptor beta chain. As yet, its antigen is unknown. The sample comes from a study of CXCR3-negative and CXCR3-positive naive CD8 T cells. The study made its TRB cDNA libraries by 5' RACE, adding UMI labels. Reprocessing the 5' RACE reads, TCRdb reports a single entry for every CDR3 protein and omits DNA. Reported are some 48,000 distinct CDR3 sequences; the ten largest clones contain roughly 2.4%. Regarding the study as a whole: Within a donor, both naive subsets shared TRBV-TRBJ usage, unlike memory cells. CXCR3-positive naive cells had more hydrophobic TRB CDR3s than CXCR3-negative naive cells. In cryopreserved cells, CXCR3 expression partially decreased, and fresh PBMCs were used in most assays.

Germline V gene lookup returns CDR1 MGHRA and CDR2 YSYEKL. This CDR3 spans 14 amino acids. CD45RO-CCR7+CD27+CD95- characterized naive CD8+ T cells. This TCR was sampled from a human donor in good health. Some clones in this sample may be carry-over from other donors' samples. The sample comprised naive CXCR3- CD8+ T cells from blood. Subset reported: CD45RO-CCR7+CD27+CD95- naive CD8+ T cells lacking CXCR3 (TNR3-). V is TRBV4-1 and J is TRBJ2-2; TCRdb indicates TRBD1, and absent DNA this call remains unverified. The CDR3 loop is CASSQIGTTGELFF.